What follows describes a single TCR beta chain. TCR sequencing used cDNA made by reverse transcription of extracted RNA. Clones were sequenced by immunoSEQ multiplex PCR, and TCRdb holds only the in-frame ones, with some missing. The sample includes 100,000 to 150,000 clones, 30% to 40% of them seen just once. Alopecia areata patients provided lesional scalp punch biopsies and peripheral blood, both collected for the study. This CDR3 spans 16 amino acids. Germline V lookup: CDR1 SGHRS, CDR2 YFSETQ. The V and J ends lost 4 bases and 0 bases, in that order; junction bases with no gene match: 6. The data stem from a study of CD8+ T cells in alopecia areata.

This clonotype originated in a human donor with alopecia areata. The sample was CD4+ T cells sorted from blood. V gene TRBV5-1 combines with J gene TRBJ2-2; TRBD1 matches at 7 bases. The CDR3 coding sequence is TGCGCCAGCAGCCCGCACAGGGGCGCGAACACCGGGGAGCTGTTTTTT. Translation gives CASSPHRGANTGELFF.